Listed below are T cell receptor beta chains from one sample, sequenced in a study of identical twins. Each CDR3 protein is one row after TCRdb ran MiXCR on the 5' RACE reads. The sample carries under 250,000 distinct CDR3 sequences, approximately 9% recorded once. Sequenced sample: memory (CD45RO+) T cells sorted from blood. The receptors come from a woman aged 18-30 years in good health. Each CDR3 is given with its conserved first and last residue. D genes are given only for firm matches.

J,V,D,CDR3
TRBJ2-4,TRBV12-3/TRBV12-4,TRBD1,CASSSQQDRDVAKNIQYF
TRBJ2-1,TRBV18,-,CASSPPSVAHNEQFF
TRBJ1-5,TRBV6-4,TRBD1,CASSVQGGTQPQHF
TRBJ2-7,TRBV29-1,-,CSVGHSYEQYF
TRBJ2-5,TRBV15,TRBD2,CATSRVTGGKETQYF
TRBJ2-3,TRBV2,-,CASSGVGATDTQYF
TRBJ2-5,TRBV5-1,-,CASRRAPSEETQYF
TRBJ1-5,TRBV5-1,-,CASRPGGNSNQPQHF
TRBJ2-2,TRBV6-5,-,CASHRGGELFF
TRBJ1-3,TRBV7-9,-,CASSLTGSGNTIYF
TRBJ2-1,TRBV6-2/TRBV6-3,TRBD2,CASSSGTSGRNEQFF
TRBJ2-7,TRBV7-9,-,CASSLGVGTTGYEQYF
TRBJ2-1,TRBV7-6,-,CASSDYGEQFF
TRBJ2-3,TRBV25-1,-,CASSEFDTQYF
TRBJ1-2,TRBV12-3/TRBV12-4,-,CASSLGGQSGYTF
TRBJ2-3,TRBV7-9,TRBD2,CASSLDLGTTTDTQYF
TRBJ2-2,TRBV9,-,CASSVGPHTGELFF
TRBJ2-1,TRBV20-1,-,CSARVGSEAPNEQFF
TRBJ2-7,TRBV11-2,TRBD1,CASGRDRGREQYF
TRBJ2-1,TRBV11-2,-,CASSLTRASGEQFF
TRBJ2-7,TRBV3-1,-,CASSQDGSEGSYEQYF
TRBJ1-2,TRBV10-3,-,CAISESTRGTNYGYTF
TRBJ1-6,TRBV15,-,CATTSRGIGDLALHF
TRBJ2-5,TRBV9,-,CASSRQEQETQYF
TRBJ2-1,TRBV6-5,TRBD1,CASSSNRGRSGEQFF
TRBJ2-5,TRBV7-3,-,CASSSLAPRETQYF
TRBJ2-1,TRBV2,TRBD2,CATQFGGGYNEQFF
TRBJ2-5,TRBV25-1,-,CASSDSGPQGVTQYF
TRBJ2-1,TRBV2,-,CASSGSGRARNEQFF
TRBJ2-3,TRBV24-1,-,CATSSSSRPGDTQYF
TRBJ2-2,TRBV15,-,CATSRGGAGNTGELFF
TRBJ2-7,TRBV6-5,-,CASSYSSYYYEQYF
TRBJ2-1,TRBV12-3/TRBV12-4,TRBD2,CASSKGLAGVIDEQFF
TRBJ2-1,TRBV12-3/TRBV12-4,TRBD2,CASSPWRESVNEQFF
TRBJ1-1,TRBV24-1,TRBD1,CATSDRTGLNTEAFF
TRBJ1-1,TRBV6-1,-,CASSEWGADTEAFF
TRBJ2-3,TRBV18,-,CASSPPNGAQYF
TRBJ2-3,TRBV20-1,-,CSIPFSDTQYF
TRBJ2-7,TRBV5-1,TRBD1,CASSPGQGVSEQYF
TRBJ2-3,TRBV4-3,-,CASSPEPLGGTQYF
TRBJ2-3,TRBV11-2,-,CASSPKDTQYF
TRBJ1-1,TRBV7-9,TRBD1,CASRQGTGVTEAFF
TRBJ1-1,TRBV5-1,-,CASSLAGSAEAFF
TRBJ2-3,TRBV2,-,CASSAGSDTQYF
TRBJ2-5,TRBV5-1,TRBD1,CASSQTGTEQETQYF
TRBJ2-5,TRBV5-1,TRBD1,CASSLEGQGEGETQYF
TRBJ2-2,TRBV6-6,TRBD2,CASSRAGLGELFF
TRBJ1-4,TRBV5-1,-,CASSLTGRGEKLFF
TRBJ2-1,TRBV10-2,-,CASSESRASSYNEQFF